A single sample is the source of the 21 T cell receptor beta chains below, sequenced in a study of shared clonotypes between healthy human individuals. Repertoires were generated with immunoSEQ multiplex PCR, while TCRdb's copy carries only in-frame clones and drops some. This table has 1,500,000 or so clones, roughly 96% appearing once. The specimen sequenced was naive CD4+ T cells sorted from blood. The subset is: CD45RA+ positively selected. Receptors originate from a man aged 25-40 years in good health.

V usage is TRBV19 and J usage is TRBJ2-7; D is undetermined. Germline V lookup: CDR1 LNHDA, CDR2 SQIVND (reference sequence). The V end was cut by 4 bases, the J end by 2 bases, with 9 bases between. The CDR3 has 13 amino acids. DNA of the CDR3: TGTGCCAGTAGTAAGATACCTGCCTACGAGCAGTACTTC. It codes for CASSKIPAYEQYF.

The chain recombines TRBV5-6 with TRBJ2-7; 8 positions match TRBD1. The length of the CDR3 is 15 residues. Germline V gene data show CDR1 as SGHDT and CDR2 as YYEEEE. J was trimmed by 2 bases and V by 8 bases; bases with no gene match: 12. The CDR3 DNA reads TGTGCCAGTCGAAGAGGTTACAGGGGGGCCTACGAGCAGTACTTC. This gives the protein CASRRGYRGAYEQYF.

The chain couples TRBV7-9 to TRBJ1-4; 9 bases fit TRBD1. This CDR3 is 18 amino acids long. CDR1 and CDR2 (germline): SEHNR, FQNEAQ (reference sequence). Trimming at V came to 1 base and at J to 7 bases, leaving 13 bases not matched to a gene. CDR3: CASSLEGTGGVRSEKLFF. CDR3 nucleotides: TGTGCCAGCAGCTTAGAGGGTACAGGGGGCGTAAGGAGTGAAAAACTGTTTTTT.

This chain connects TRBV28 to TRBJ2-1; tentative D call: TRBD2 (5 bases). The CDR3 extends over 15 amino acids. Germline CDR1 MDHEN, CDR2 SYDVKM. Deletions cut 6 bases from V and 3 bases from J, with 15 bases between. The CDR3 DNA sequence: TGTGCCAGCAGATCTCGGGGAGTCGGCTACAATGAGCAGTTCTTC. Protein: CASRSRGVGYNEQFF.

The V call is TRBV7-9, the J call TRBJ2-7; TRBD1 or TRBD2 may be the D gene (5 bases each). Trimming shortened V by 8 bases and J by 0 bases, and 17 bases separated the two germline ends. CDR1 and CDR2 (germline): SEHNR, FQNEAQ (reference sequence). The CDR3 extends over 15 amino acids. CDR3 residues: CASGRGAVTSYEQYF. Written as DNA, the CDR3 is TGTGCCAGCGGCCGAGGGGCCGTAACCTCCTACGAGCAGTACTTC.

V and J are TRBV2 and TRBJ2-1, with 8 bases lining up with TRBD2. The CDR3 is made up of 13 amino acids. CDR1 SNHLY and CDR2 FYNNEI come from the germline V gene. V gave up 2 bases and J gave up 12 bases; unmatched junction bases: 6. This CDR3 is CASSEILAGMQFF. CDR3 DNA sequence: TGTGCCAGCAGTGAAATCTTAGCGGGAATGCAGTTCTTC.

About this clone: A read error may account for a junction end that differs from germline. The chain couples TRBV5-8 to TRBJ2-7, with 8 positions matching TRBD1. CDR1 and CDR2 from the germline V gene are SGHTS and YDEGEE. The CDR3 length is 12 residues. CDR3 DNA sequence: TGTGCCAGCAGCCAAGCCGGACAGGGCGTAAACTTC. This codes for CASSQAGQGVNF.

V usage is TRBV5-4 and J usage is TRBJ2-2, with TRBD1 matching over 7 bases. Germline CDR1 reads SGHNT; CDR2 reads YYREEE (reference sequence). V trimming: 3 bases; J trimming: 9 bases; junction bases outside the gene matches: 8. This CDR3 contains 14 residues. The CDR3 protein is CASSSEQGVRELFF. The DNA for the CDR3 is TGTGCCAGCAGCTCGGAGCAGGGGGTAAGGGAGCTGTTTTTT. The full variable domain, with the rest looked up from reference TRBV5-4 and TRBJ2-2, is ETGVTQSPTHLIKTRGQQVTLRCSSQSGHNTVSWYQQALGQGPQFIFQYYREEENGRGNFPPRFSGLQFPNYSSELNVNALELDDSALYLCASSSEQGVRELFFGEGSRLTVL.

The V and J genes are TRBV30 and TRBJ2-3; D is uncertain. This CDR3 is 10 amino acids long. Germline loops: CDR1 GTSNPN, CDR2 SVGIG (reference sequence). In DNA form, the CDR3 reads TGTAGTACCGGCACAGATACGCAGTATTTT. Translated, it gives CSTGTDTQYF.

This clone was seen only once. The J gene is TRBJ1-1, the V gene TRBV5-1; D is ambiguous. CDR1 is SGHRS, CDR2 YFSETQ, per germline. The CDR3 runs to 14 residues. V lost 4 bases, J lost 1 base, and 11 bases lay in between. The CDR3 DNA reads as TGCGCCAGCAGCCCGGTAGAGGAGAACACTGAAGCTTTCTTT. Residues: CASSPVEENTEAFF.

The chain links TRBV28 to TRBJ2-2; D tentatively fits TRBD1 or TRBD2 (5 bases each). The germline V gene encodes CDR1 MDHEN and CDR2 SYDVKM. V lost 10 bases, J lost 4 bases, and 10 bases lay in between. This CDR3 comprises 12 residues. Here the CDR3 reads CATGTPTGELFF. The DNA for the CDR3 is TGTGCCACCGGGACCCCCACCGGGGAGCTGTTTTTT.

This chain connects TRBV7-9 to TRBJ2-4; D is undetermined. The CDR3 is 16 residues long. The V gene's germline CDR1 is SEHNR and CDR2 FQNEAQ (reference sequence). Trimming removed 0 bases from V and 0 bases from J, with 9 bases in between. The CDR3 region has the DNA TGTGCCAGCAGCTTAGCGCTTAGGGTAGCCAAAAACATTCAGTACTTC. Amino acid sequence: CASSLALRVAKNIQYF.

The chain couples TRBV6-5 to TRBJ2-7; a weak D match, TRBD2 (5 bases). V dropped 0 bases and J dropped 5 bases, with 11 bases sitting between them. The CDR3 has 14 amino acids. Germline V gives CDR1 MNHEY, CDR2 SVGAGI. The CDR3 loop reads CASSYSRVLDEQYF. CDR3 bases: TGTGCCAGCAGTTACTCGAGGGTGTTGGACGAGCAGTACTTC.

This clone appeared a single time. The chain couples TRBV28 to TRBJ2-7, with TRBD2 matching over 9 bases. Germline values: CDR1 MDHEN, CDR2 SYDVKM. V lost 8 bases and J lost 3; bases outside the gene matches: 14. CDR3 length: 16 amino acids. CDR3 loop: CASGPSGDEPYYEQYF. As DNA, the CDR3 is TGTGCCAGCGGCCCTAGCGGGGACGAACCGTACTACGAGCAGTACTTC.

This clone occurred once. The V and J genes are TRBV19 and TRBJ1-1, with D possibly TRBD1 on 5 matching bases. Germline V CDR1 and CDR2: LNHDA, SQIVND (reference sequence). The CDR3 length is 12 residues. CDR3 residues: CGSGGGSTEAFF. The CDR3 DNA reads TGTGGTTCGGGTGGGGGGTCCACTGAAGCTTTCTTT.

This rearrangement joins TRBV23-1 to TRBJ2-7, with TRBD2 identical over 8 bases. TRBV23-1 is an ORF, and what it does is uncertain. The CDR3 covers 19 residues. V shed 0 bases, J shed 2 bases, and the junction held 15 bases outside the gene matches. The DNA for the CDR3 is TGCGCCAGCAGTCAATCGATCCCCGGGGGGGGGCGACTCGCCTACGAGCAGTACTTC. Residues: CASSQSIPGGGRLAYEQYF.

J is TRBJ2-1 and V is TRBV29-1; D perhaps matches TRBD2 (6 bases). With 5 bases removed from V and 5 bases from J, the gap between germline ends came to 16 bases. The CDR3 covers 14 residues. The germline V gene has CDR1 SQVTM and CDR2 ANQGSEA. The CDR3, as DNA: TGCAGCGTTTCTCCGAGACTAGGGAACAATGAGCAGTTCTTC. Residues: CSVSPRLGNNEQFF.

This clone was seen just once. The chain recombines TRBV6-6 with TRBJ2-2; 10 nucleotides match TRBD1. Germline V gene sequence: CDR1 MNHNY, CDR2 SVGAGI (reference sequence). This CDR3 comprises 14 residues. The trim removed 10 bases at V and 6 bases at J, leaving 8 bases unmatched. As DNA, the CDR3 is TGTGCCACCAAGACAGGGGGCGCGCCCGGGGAGCTGTTTTTT. Amino acid sequence: CATKTGGAPGELFF.

V usage is TRBV7-6 and J usage is TRBJ1-3, with D possibly TRBD1 on 6 matching bases. Germline values: CDR1 SGHVS, CDR2 FNYEAQ. The CDR3 is 18 residues long. The V end was cut by 0 bases, the J end by 0 bases, with 15 bases between. The CDR3 here is CASSLAGGGLTSGNTIYF. As DNA, the CDR3 is TGTGCCAGCAGCTTAGCGGGGGGCGGATTGACCTCTGGAAACACCATATATTTT.

This clone showed up many times. Other DNA sequences in this sample translate to the same CDR3. The chain links TRBV11-3 to TRBJ2-2; possibly TRBD1 for D (5 bases). V lost 4 bases to trimming and J lost 5 bases, with 8 bases between them. Germline V gene data show CDR1 as SGHNT and CDR2 as YENEEA. This CDR3 is 13 amino acids long. CDR3 in amino acids: CASSSTGTGELFF. The DNA of the CDR3 is TGTGCCAGCAGCTCAACAGGAACCGGGGAGCTGTTTTTT. Combining the CDR3 with reference TRBV11-3 and TRBJ2-2 gives the whole variable domain EAGVVQSPRYKIIEKKQPVAFWCNPISGHNTLYWYLQNLGQGPELLIRYENEEAVDDSQLPKDRFSAERLKGVDSTLKIQPAELGDSAVYLCASSSTGTGELFFGEGSRLTVL.

This clone was observed a few times. This chain connects TRBV18 to TRBJ2-3; TRBD2 matches at 12 bases. CDR3 size: 17 residues. The V segment lost 1 base and the J segment 6 bases; nucleotides outside the gene matches: 8. Germline CDR1 KGHSH, CDR2 LQKENI. The CDR3: CASSPLQTSGRLDTQYF. The DNA of the CDR3 is TGTGCCAGCTCACCACTACAGACTAGCGGGAGATTGGATACGCAGTATTTT.